This TCR beta chain was recovered during a study of beta chain features in type 1 diabetes. General observations from the study: The analysis here could not establish whether HLA type shapes TCRB rearrangement.

A word on this clone: Its antigen is still unknown.

Sequencing targeted expressed TCRB transcripts, as all isolated RNA had been reverse transcribed. The assay was immunoSEQ multiplex PCR, and TCRdb's table has in-frame clones only and misses some. This sample yields about 16,000 clones, of which less than 60% are seen a single time; 0.45% to 0.55% belongs to the top ten. Germline V lookup: CDR1 SGHRS, CDR2 YFSETQ. The CDR3 sequence is 16 residues long. V gave up 1 base and J gave up 3 bases, with 16 bases separating them. Purities in excess of 95% were seen in all sorted populations. The receptor was isolated from a woman in her late teens or twenties in good health. This chain links TRBV5-1 with TRBJ1-1; D is possibly TRBD1 (6 bases). Input material: stem cell memory CD4+ T cells from blood. Written as DNA, the CDR3 is TGCGCCAGCAGCTTGAACACGGGGGGCTGGTACACTGAAGCTTTCTTT. Protein: CASSLNTGGWYTEAFF.